A single sample gave rise to the 6 T cell receptor beta chains below, sequenced in a study of immune cell composition in non-small cell lung cancer. The repertoire was sequenced with immunoSEQ multiplex PCR; TCRdb's copy has only in-frame clones and lacks some. The table includes roughly 16,000 clones, about three quarters detected once. Normal lung was taken at the farthest possible site, at least 3 cm from tumour. The same specimen was also included in a second study, on CD4 T cells in lung cancer.

Sequenced: non-adjacent lung tissue. These receptors all stem from a human donor with non-small cell lung cancer.

The rearrangement joins TRBV7-9 to TRBJ1-3; the D is unclear. Germline loops: CDR1 SEHNR, CDR2 FQNEAQ (reference sequence). This CDR3 is 15 amino acids long. V was cut by 1 base and J by 4 bases, with 11 bases left in between. CDR3 nucleotides: TGTGCCAGCAGCTTAGGCCCTGCGCTCGGAAACACCATATATTTT. It is translated as CASSLGPALGNTIYF.

The V call is TRBV29-1, the J call TRBJ1-1; 7 bases map to TRBD1. The CDR3 loop spans 13 amino acids. Germline CDR1 and CDR2: SQVTM and ANQGSEA. V dropped 2 bases and J dropped 4; count of bases not matched to a gene: 4. The chain's CDR3 is CSVEKGAGTEAFF. The CDR3 bases are TGCAGCGTTGAAAAGGGGGCCGGCACTGAAGCTTTCTTT. Combining the CDR3 with reference TRBV29-1 and TRBJ1-1 gives the whole variable domain SAVISQKPSRDICQRGTSLTIQCQVDSQVTMMFWYRQQPGQSLTLIATANQGSEATYESGFVIDKFPISRPNLTFSTLTVSNMSPEDSSIYLCSVEKGAGTEAFFGQGTRLTVV.

In its sample, this clone was seen a few times. The genes are TRBV11-2 and TRBJ1-2, with TRBD1 matching over 7 bases. The ends lost 0 bases at V and 6 bases at J; junction bases unmatched: 1. CDR1 and CDR2 (germline): SGHAT, FQNNGV. This CDR3 is 13 amino acids long. DNA of the CDR3: TGTGCCAGCAGCTTAGACAGGGGGAATGGCTACACCTTC. Amino acid sequence: CASSLDRGNGYTF. The complete variable domain, with remaining parts taken from reference TRBV11-2 and TRBJ1-2, reads EAGVAQSPRYKIIEKRQSVAFWCNPISGHATLYWYQQILGQGPKLLIQFQNNGVVDDSQLPKDRFSAERLKGVDSTLKIQPAKLEDSAVYLCASSLDRGNGYTFGSGTRLTVV.

The chain has TRBV10-3 and TRBJ1-3; D possibly corresponds to TRBD1 (6 bases). There are 13 residues in the CDR3. Germline V gene sequence: CDR1 ENHRY, CDR2 SYGVKD. Trimming cost V 4 bases and J 5 bases, with 9 bases left between them. CDR3 protein: CAISGGTRNTIYF. The CDR3 DNA is TGTGCCATCAGTGGTGGGACAAGAAACACCATATATTTT.

The chain combines TRBV6-6 with TRBJ1-1, with D uncertain. Trimming cost V 0 bases and J 1 base, with 9 bases left between them. In germline, CDR1 is MNHNY, CDR2 SVGAGI (reference sequence). CDR3 length equals 15 residues. CDR3 region: CASSYSASQNTEAFF. The CDR3 DNA reads TGTGCCAGCAGTTACTCGGCCAGCCAGAACACTGAAGCTTTCTTT.

This clone was picked up a small number of times. The genes are TRBV5-4 and TRBJ2-2, with 9 nucleotides matching TRBD1. J lost 5 bases, V lost 4 bases, and 9 bases had no gene match. Germline V gene data show CDR1 as SGHNT and CDR2 as YYREEE (reference sequence). The CDR3 totals 16 residues. In DNA, the CDR3 is TGTGCCAGCAGCCGAGACTCCGGGACAGGGACCGGGGAGCTGTTTTTT. Translation gives CASSRDSGTGTGELFF.